The table lists the clone carrying this TCR beta chain with a count of one. Profiled with immunoSEQ multiplex PCR; TCRdb holds only in-frame clones, not every one. Of about 150,000 clones in the sample, around 85% are singletons; the top ten hold 0.55% to 0.75%. This sample is part of a study of blood T cell repertoires in COVID-19. In the study overall: Samples came from the United States, Italy and Spain, spanning acute and convalescent COVID-19. T cells, B-cell-depleted T cells, or PBMCs provided the cDNA or gDNA that served as material.

Per germline, CDR1 GTSNPN and CDR2 SVGIG (reference sequence). V was clipped by 3 bases and J by 2 bases, with 13 bases between them. The CDR3 is made up of 15 amino acids. It was during active infection that Seattle patients were enrolled and then longitudinally followed. Sequencing was performed on peripheral blood. This chain links TRBV30 with TRBJ1-4; D may be TRBD1 (5 bases). The sequence was collected from a man in his sixties with COVID-19, enrolled during active disease. This CDR3 reads CAWSPGGNTNEKLFF. In DNA, the CDR3 is TGTGCCTGGAGCCCCGGGGGTAATACTAATGAAAAACTGTTTTTT.